One and the same sample provided the 3 T cell receptor beta chains below, sequenced in a study of cytomegalovirus exposure and HLA in healthy donors. This PCR relied on a set of 60 Vbeta primers and 13 Jbeta primers. Sequenced by immunoSEQ multiplex PCR; TCRdb stores in-frame clones only, minus some. The sample lists 150,000 to 200,000 clones; approximately 78% were seen once. Sequencing was carried out using PBMCs. These receptors all come from a woman between 50 and 59 years old in good health and CMV-seropositive.

This chain joins TRBV5-1 and TRBJ1-1; D is ambiguous. Trimming took off 4 bases at V and 3 bases at J, with 10 bases between the two ends. The CDR3 is 13 amino acids. CDR1 is SGHRS and CDR2 is YFSETQ in the germline V gene. CDR3 loop: CASSLNSHTEAFF. CDR3 bases: TGCGCCAGCAGCCTGAACAGTCACACTGAAGCTTTCTTT.

This chain joins TRBV21-1 and TRBJ2-1; TRBD2 reflects the table's D call only, with no check against the DNA. TRBV21-1 is tagged as a pseudogene. There are 18 residues in the CDR3. CDR3 residues: CATRLAGGTRSSYNEQFF. The CDR3 DNA reads TGTGCCACCCGACTAGCGGGAGGGACACGGAGCTCCTACAATGAGCAGTTCTTC.

The chain joins TRBV7-6 to TRBJ2-2, with D unclear. CDR1 and CDR2 (germline): SGHVS, FNYEAQ. Trimming cost V 3 bases and J 7 bases, with 9 bases left between them. The CDR3 runs to 13 residues. The CDR3 nucleotides are TGTGCCAGCAGCTTTCAGTATTTCGGGGAGCTGTTTTTT. Amino acids: CASSFQYFGELFF.